This T cell receptor beta chain was retrieved from a study of T cells in Graves' hyperthyroidism and ophthalmopathy (dated by TCRdb to between 2019 and 2020). In the study overall: Peripheral blood was collected at initial diagnosis, before any treatment. To identify distinguishing TCR V-J signatures, a discovery cohort of around 100 patients was used, comprising 43 with Graves' ophthalmopathy and roughly 60 with stable Graves' hyperthyroidism. Prospective prediction of ophthalmopathy was tested in an independent validation cohort consisting of 18 hyperthyroidism patients and 15 to 17 patients who later progressed to ophthalmopathy. The 100 discovery patients were randomly divided into training and test sets at a 7:3 ratio. The study also compared thyroid tissue and blood T-cell repertoires from about six Graves' hyperthyroidism patients. After blood sampling, hyperthyroidism patients were treated with methimazole at a starting dose of 30 mg daily, and ophthalmopathy patients were treated with high-dose intravenous methylprednisolone. According to the paper, TCR Vbeta CDR3 sequencing was carried out on some 140 peripheral blood samples, which came from approximately 43 ophthalmopathy, about 75 hyperthyroidism and around 17 progressor patients. Here is what the overall study found, with its caveats: A 13 V-J signature model separated ophthalmopathy from stable hyperthyroidism, with over 85% sensitivity and about 81% specificity in cross-validation and 80%/75% in testing. In validation, the model predicted progression to ophthalmopathy with over 60% sensitivity and approximately 74% specificity, a median of 6.5 months before onset. Sample size was not statistically predetermined, and blinding of investigators to group allocation was not performed. Most expanded thyroid clonotypes (frequency above 0.001) were also detected in blood, suggesting blood repertoires may reflect thyroid immune responses.

This clonotype was counted many times. There is no known antigen for this receptor. Base qualities are not recorded, but no much larger clone differs from it by a single base. The TCR beta CDR3 regions were amplified from RNA transcripts. The first round of RT-PCR for the TCR CDR3 was performed with the HTBI primer set and the Qiagen OneStep RT-PCR kit. Libraries were constructed in a second round of multiplex PCR, after which size selection and purification were performed. The libraries were sequenced on an Illumina HiSeq2000 using paired-end 100 bp reads. The authors processed their data as follows. Raw data were processed with SOAPnuke, discarding reads with adapters, uncalled bases, mean Phred below 15, or no exact constant-primer or identifier match. COPE v1.2.5 was used to merge high-quality paired reads, and clonotypes were defined as unique nucleotide sequences. MiTCR v1.1 was used to align clonotypes to the IMGT TRBV, TRBD and TRBJ reference segments. Analysis was restricted to V-J combinations with a frequency above 0.0001, which covered about 99% of repertoires. The TCS score was defined as F50 (clonal expansion) divided by E x V (chaos), with BLOSUM62-based TCRdist calculated between CDR3 peptides within each V-J. Welch's t-statistics and random forest reduced several hundred V-J features to 13, which were used in a naive Bayes classifier (R e1071). TCRdb reanalyzed the raw reads on its own, using fastp at Q25 for trimming and MiXCR for clone calling, and kept in-frame beta chains. Duplicate CDR3 protein sequences are folded into a single record with the most common DNA and genes. The V and J calls were determined by TCRdb, not by the authors. The sample includes fewer than 350,000 distinct CDR3 sequences, with 13% observed a single time. The leading ten clones occupy almost 8% of the sample.

The CDR3 sequence holds 17 residues, the cysteine and phenylalanine included. Only CDR3 DNA remains: 51 bases, in frame from the first base. The junction shows trimming of 4 bases on V and 0 bases on J, plus 16 bases between the germline ends. CDR1 SGHAT and CDR2 FQDESV were looked up in the germline V gene (reference sequence). Hyperthyroidism patients were newly diagnosed, with disease duration under 2 months, and aged 18 to 65 years. Patients with uncontrolled infections, other autoimmune diseases, pregnancy or lactation were excluded. Diagnoses were established on the basis of clinical symptoms, serum thyroxine and TRAb, thyroid ultrasound, and orbital computed tomography. Blood from progressor patients was collected at the time of first diagnosis with hyperthyroidism, before any ophthalmopathy symptoms had appeared. Ficoll-Paque density gradient centrifugation was used to isolate PBMCs from approximately 10 ml of fresh peripheral blood. Progressor patients were initially diagnosed with Graves' hyperthyroidism and developed ophthalmopathy during follow-up. Total RNA was extracted using Trizol reagent, and RNA quality was assessed on an Agilent 2100 Bioanalyzer.

The source is a woman in her twenties or thirties with Graves' hyperthyroidism that later progressed to Graves' ophthalmopathy. The sequenced material came from blood. The rearrangement combines TRBV11-1 with TRBJ2-1; the D gene is possibly TRBD2, with 5 bases matching. The nucleotide sequence is TGTGCCAGCAGCTACCCGGAGCGGAAAACCTCCTACAATGAGCAGTTCTTC. It codes for CASSYPERKTSYNEQFF.